One T cell receptor beta chain is described in this entry. Its antigen is still unknown. The junction departs from germline at one end; a sequencing error may be responsible. These data are taken from a study of cytomegalovirus exposure and HLA in healthy donors. Study summary: Among fewer than 500 genotyped donors, roughly 81% fell in the Caucasian-associated ancestry cluster.

The length of the CDR3 is 13 residues. The germline gives CDR1 SGHAT, CDR2 FQNNGV. Both 60 Vbeta primers and 13 Jbeta primers went into the PCR. Sequenced by immunoSEQ multiplex PCR; TCRdb stores in-frame clones only, minus some. The sample lists 55,000 to 80,000 clones; approximately 75% were seen once. General study results and limits: A later analysis found TCR association rates differed by HLA locus, highest for DRB1 and lowest for HLA-C. Reports state that TCR beta sequences accurately predicted most subjects' HLA-A and HLA-B alleles. V- and J-gene trimming of TCR beta was linked (in a later analysis) to a missense DCLRE1C variant.

Source material: PBMCs. The receptor comes from a man aged 55 to 69 in good health and CMV-seropositive. The J gene is TRBJ2-7, the V gene TRBV11-2; no reliable D call. DNA of the CDR3: TGTGCCAGCAGTTTAGGACCGCGGTACGAGCAGTACTTC. It translates to CASSLGPRYEQYF.